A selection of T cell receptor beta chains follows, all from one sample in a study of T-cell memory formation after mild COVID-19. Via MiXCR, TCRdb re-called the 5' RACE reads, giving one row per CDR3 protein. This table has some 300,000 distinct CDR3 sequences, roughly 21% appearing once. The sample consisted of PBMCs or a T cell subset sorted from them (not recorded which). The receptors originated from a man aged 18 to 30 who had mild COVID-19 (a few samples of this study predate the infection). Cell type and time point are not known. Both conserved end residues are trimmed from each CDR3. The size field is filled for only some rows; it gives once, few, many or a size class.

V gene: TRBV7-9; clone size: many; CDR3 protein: ASSSYRDEAF
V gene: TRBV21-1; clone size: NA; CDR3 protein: ASSFRPGLAGGLRSQETQY
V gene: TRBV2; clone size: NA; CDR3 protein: ASSLTMAVEEYNEQF
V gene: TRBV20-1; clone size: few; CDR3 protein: SARGLDITQY
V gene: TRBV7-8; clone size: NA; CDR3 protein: ASSPYTTGPGGYGYT
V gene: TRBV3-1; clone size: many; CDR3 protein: ASSRSPGGQDTQY
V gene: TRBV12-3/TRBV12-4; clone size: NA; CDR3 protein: ASSPADRYTGELF
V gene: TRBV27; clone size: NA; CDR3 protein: ASSPLVEHYGYT
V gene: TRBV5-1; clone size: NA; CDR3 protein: ASSLDRGDTQY
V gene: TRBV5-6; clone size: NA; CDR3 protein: ASNQGWNTGELF
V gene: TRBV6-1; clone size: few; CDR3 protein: ASSERTGGPEETQY
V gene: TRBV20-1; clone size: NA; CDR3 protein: SASRGTISTDTQY
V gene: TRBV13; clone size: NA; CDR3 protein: ASSLWGRDGEKLF
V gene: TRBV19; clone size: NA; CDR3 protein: ASIRNTGELF
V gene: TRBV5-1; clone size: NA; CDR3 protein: ASSLAGTGSTDTQY
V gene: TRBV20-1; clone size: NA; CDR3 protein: SASVGTNQPQH
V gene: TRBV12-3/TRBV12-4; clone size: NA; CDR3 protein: ASNPLESGELF
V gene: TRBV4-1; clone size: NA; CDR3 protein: ATTGTDLTGELF
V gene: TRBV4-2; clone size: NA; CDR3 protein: ASSQGDTGGELF
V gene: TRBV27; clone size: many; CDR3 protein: ASRSGGGGSPLH
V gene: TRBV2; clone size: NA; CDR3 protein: ASRGDRQPQH
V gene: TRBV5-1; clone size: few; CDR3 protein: ASSLARDREHYNSPLH
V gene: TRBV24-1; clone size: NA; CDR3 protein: ATSDLDRADTQY
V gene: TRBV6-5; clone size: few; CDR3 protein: ASSPPGTVNTEAF